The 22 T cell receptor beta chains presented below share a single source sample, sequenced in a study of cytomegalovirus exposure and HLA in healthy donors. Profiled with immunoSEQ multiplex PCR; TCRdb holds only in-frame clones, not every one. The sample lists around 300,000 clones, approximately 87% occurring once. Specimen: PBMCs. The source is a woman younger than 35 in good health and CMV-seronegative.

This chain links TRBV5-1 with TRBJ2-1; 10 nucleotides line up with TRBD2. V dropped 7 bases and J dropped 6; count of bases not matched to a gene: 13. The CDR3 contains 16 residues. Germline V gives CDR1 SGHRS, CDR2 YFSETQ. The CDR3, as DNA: TGCGCCAGCGGGGGAGGAGCGGGAGGGCCCCCCAATGAGCAGTTCTTC. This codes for CASGGGAGGPPNEQFF. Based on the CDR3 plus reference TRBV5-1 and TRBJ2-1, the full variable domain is KAGVTQTPRYLIKTRGQQVTLSCSPISGHRSVSWYQQTPGQGLQFLFEYFSETQRNKGNFPGRFSGRQFSNSRSEMNVSTLELGDSALYLCASGGGAGGPPNEQFFGPGTRLTVL.

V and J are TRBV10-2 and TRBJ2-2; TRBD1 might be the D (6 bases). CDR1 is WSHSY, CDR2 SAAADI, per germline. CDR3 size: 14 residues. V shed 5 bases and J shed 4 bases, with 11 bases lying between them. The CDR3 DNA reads TGCGCCAGCAGTTCGACAGGACTCACCGGGGAGCTGTTTTTT. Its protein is CASSSTGLTGELFF.

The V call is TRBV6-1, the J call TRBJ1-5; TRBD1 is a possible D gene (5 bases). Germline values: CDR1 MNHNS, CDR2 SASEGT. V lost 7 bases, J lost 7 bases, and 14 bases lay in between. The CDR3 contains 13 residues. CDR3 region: CASTHRGRQPQHF. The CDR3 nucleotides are TGTGCCAGCACCCACCGGGGGAGACAGCCCCAGCATTTT.

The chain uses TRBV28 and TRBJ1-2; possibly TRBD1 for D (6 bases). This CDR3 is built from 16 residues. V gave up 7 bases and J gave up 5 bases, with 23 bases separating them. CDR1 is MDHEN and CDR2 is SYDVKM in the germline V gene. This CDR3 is CASTPGQGKIIYGYTF. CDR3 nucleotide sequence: TGTGCCAGCACCCCTGGGCAGGGGAAAATTATTTATGGCTACACCTTC.

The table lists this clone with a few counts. The CDR3 here is CASSDGDSNQPQHF. CDR3 sequence (DNA): TGTGCCAGCAGTGACGGGGATAGCAATCAGCCCCAGCATTTT. The genes are TRBV2 and TRBJ1-5, with D uncertain. Per the germline V gene, CDR1 is SNHLY and CDR2 is FYNNEI. The CDR3 sequence is 14 residues long. Trimming took 3 bases from V and 0 from J, leaving 6 bases between them.

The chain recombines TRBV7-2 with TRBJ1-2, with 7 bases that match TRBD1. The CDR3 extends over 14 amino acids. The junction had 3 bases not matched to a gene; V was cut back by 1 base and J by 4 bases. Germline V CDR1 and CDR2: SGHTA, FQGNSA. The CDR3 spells CASSLDAGGYGYTF. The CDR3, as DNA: TGTGCCAGCAGCTTAGATGCAGGGGGCTATGGCTACACCTTC.

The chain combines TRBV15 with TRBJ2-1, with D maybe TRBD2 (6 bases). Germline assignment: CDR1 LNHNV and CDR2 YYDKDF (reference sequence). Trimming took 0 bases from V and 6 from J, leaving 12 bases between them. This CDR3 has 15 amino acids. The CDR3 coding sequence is TGTGCCACCAGCAGAGAACGGGAGCGCAGCAATGAGCAGTTCTTC. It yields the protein CATSRERERSNEQFF.

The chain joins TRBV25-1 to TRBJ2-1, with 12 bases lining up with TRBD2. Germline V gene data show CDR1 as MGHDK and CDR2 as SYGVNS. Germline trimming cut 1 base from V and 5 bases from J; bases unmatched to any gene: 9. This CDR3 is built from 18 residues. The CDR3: CASSESPSGRATHNEQFF. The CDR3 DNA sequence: TGTGCCAGCAGTGAATCGCCTAGCGGGAGGGCAACTCACAATGAGCAGTTCTTC. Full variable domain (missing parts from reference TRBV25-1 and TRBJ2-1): EADIYQTPRYLVIGTGKKITLECSQTMGHDKMYWYQQDPGMELHLIHYSYGVNSTEKGDLSSESTVSRIRTEHFPLTLESARPSHTSQYLCASSESPSGRATHNEQFFGPGTRLTVL.

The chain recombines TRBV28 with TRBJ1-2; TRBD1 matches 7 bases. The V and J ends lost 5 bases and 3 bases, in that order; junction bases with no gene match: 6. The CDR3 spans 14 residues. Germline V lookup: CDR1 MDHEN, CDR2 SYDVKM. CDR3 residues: CASSLTGEHYGYTF. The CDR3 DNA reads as TGTGCCAGCAGTCTAACAGGGGAACACTATGGCTACACCTTC.

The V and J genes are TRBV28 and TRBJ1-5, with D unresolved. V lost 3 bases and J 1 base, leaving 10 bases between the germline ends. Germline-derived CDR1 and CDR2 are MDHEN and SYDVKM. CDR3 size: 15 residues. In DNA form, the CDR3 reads TGTGCCAGCAGTTTTGAGGGCGGCAGCAATCAGCCCCAGCATTTT. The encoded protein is CASSFEGGSNQPQHF. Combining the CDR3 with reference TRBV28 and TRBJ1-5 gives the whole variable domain DVKVTQSSRYLVKRTGEKVFLECVQDMDHENMFWYRQDPGLGLRLIYFSYDVKMKEKGDIPEGYSVSREKKERFSLILESASTNQTSMYLCASSFEGGSNQPQHFGDGTRLSIL.

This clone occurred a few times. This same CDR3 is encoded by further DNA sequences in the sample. The CDR3 sequence is CASGQGAGGYTF. The CDR3 nucleotides are TGTGCCAGTGGACAGGGGGCGGGAGGCTACACCTTC. This chain links TRBV28 with TRBJ1-2, with 11 bases aligning to TRBD1. The ends lost 9 bases at V and 8 bases at J; junction bases unmatched: 5. Germline CDR1 reads MDHEN; CDR2 reads SYDVKM. CDR3 length equals 12 residues.

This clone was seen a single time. Here the CDR3 reads CASSAGTGGNTIYF. DNA of the CDR3: TGTGCCAGCAGCGCCGGGACAGGGGGAAACACCATATATTTT. The chain couples TRBV5-4 to TRBJ1-3; TRBD1 aligns across 9 bases. The germline V gene has CDR1 SGHNT and CDR2 YYREEE (reference sequence). The trim removed 4 bases at V and 4 bases at J, leaving 3 bases unmatched. The CDR3 contains 14 residues.

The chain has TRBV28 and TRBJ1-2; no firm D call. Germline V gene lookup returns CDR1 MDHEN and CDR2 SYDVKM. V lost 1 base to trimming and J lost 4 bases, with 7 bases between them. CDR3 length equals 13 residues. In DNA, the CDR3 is TGTGCCAGCAGTTTATACGGGAGCTATGGCTACACCTTC. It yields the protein CASSLYGSYGYTF.

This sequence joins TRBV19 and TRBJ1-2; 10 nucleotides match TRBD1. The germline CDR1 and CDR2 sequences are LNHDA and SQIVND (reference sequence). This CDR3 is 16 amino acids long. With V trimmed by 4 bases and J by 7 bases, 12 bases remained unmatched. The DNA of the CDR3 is TGTGCCAGTAGTAATGCGGGACAGGGGATCTTAGGTGGCTACACCTTC. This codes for CASSNAGQGILGGYTF.

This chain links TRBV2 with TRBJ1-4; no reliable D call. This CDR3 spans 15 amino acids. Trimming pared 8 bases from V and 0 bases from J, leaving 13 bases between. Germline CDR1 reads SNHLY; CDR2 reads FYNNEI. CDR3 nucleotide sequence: TGTGCCAGCTGTAGAGAGACTACAACTAATGAAAAACTGTTTTTT. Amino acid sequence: CASCRETTTNEKLFF.

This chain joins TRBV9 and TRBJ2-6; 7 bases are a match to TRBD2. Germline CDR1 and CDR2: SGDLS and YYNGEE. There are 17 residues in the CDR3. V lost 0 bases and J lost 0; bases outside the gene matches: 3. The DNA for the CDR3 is TGTGCCAGCAGCGTAGCTAGCGGAAGCTCTGGGGCCAACGTCCTGACTTTC. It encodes CASSVASGSSGANVLTF.

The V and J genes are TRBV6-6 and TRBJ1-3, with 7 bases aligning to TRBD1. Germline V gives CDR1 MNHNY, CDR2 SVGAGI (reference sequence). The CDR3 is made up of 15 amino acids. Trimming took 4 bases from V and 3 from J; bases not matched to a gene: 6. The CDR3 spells CASSLSGGSGNTIYF. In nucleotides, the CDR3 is TGTGCCAGCAGTTTGTCAGGGGGAAGTGGAAACACCATATATTTT.

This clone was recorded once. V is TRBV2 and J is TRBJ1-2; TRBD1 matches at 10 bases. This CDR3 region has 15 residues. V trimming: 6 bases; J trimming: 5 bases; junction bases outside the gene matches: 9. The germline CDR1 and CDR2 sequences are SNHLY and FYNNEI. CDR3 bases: TGTGCCAGCAGGGAATACCGGGACAGGGGTTATGGCTACACCTTC. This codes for CASREYRDRGYGYTF.

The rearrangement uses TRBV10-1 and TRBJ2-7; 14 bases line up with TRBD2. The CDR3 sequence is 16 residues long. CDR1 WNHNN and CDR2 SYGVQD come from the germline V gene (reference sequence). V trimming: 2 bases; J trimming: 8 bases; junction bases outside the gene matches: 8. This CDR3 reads CASSETGTSGSGKQYF. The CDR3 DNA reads TGCGCCAGCAGTGAGACCGGGACTAGCGGGAGTGGGAAGCAGTACTTC.

The CDR3 DNA reads as TGCAGCGCCGGTCTCAATGAGCAGTTCTTC. It codes for CSAGLNEQFF. The genes are TRBV29-1 and TRBJ2-1; D gene uncertain. V shed 7 bases and J shed 6 bases, with 7 bases lying between them. Germline lookup yields CDR1 SQVTM and CDR2 ANQGSEA. The CDR3 spans 10 residues.

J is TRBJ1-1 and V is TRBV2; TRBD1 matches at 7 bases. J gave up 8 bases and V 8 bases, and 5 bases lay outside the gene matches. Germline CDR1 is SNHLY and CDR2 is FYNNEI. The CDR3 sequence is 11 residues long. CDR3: CASRGGPEAFF. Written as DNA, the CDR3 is TGTGCCAGCCGAGGGGGCCCCGAAGCTTTCTTT.

CDR3 nucleotides: TGTGCCAGCAGCGTAGAGGTTTCGGGGTTCACAGATACGCAGTATTTT. Translating gives CASSVEVSGFTDTQYF. The chain couples TRBV9 to TRBJ2-3; weak D call: TRBD2 (5 bases). V was clipped by 0 bases and J by 2 bases, with 13 bases between them. The germline CDR1 and CDR2 sequences are SGDLS and YYNGEE. The CDR3 runs 16 residues.